The 24 T cell receptor beta chains below were found in one sample sequenced in a study of CD8+CD57+ T cells in acquired aplastic anemia. It was genomic DNA that served as the template for profiling TCR beta VDJ and CDR3. TCRdb ran MiXCR on the reads and lists one entry per CDR3 protein. Of 150,000 to 200,000 distinct CDR3 sequences listed, roughly half are singletons. Sequencing was done on patients that had shown CD8+CD57+ cell expansion by flow cytometry. What was sequenced was sorted CD4+, CD8+, or CD8+CD57+ T cells (not recorded which) from PBMCs. Receptor source: a human donor with aplastic anemia.

The chain is built from TRBV7-2 and TRBJ1-2, with D unclear. V dropped 3 bases and J dropped 2 bases, with 13 bases sitting between them. Germline CDR1 SGHTA, CDR2 FQGNSA. The length of the CDR3 is 15 residues. CDR3 region: CASSFQPTANYGYTF. In DNA, the CDR3 is TGTGCCAGCAGCTTCCAGCCGACGGCGAACTATGGCTACACCTTC.

This clonotype was seen at least ten times. This chain uses TRBV12-3 or TRBV12-4 with TRBJ1-2; D might be TRBD1 (6 bases). The CDR3 contains 13 residues. Trimming cost V 6 bases and J 8 bases, with 16 bases left between them. CDR3 residues: CASRRNREMGYTF. The DNA of the CDR3 is TGTGCCAGCAGGCGGAACAGGGAGATGGGCTACACCTTC.

The chain combines TRBV7-2 with TRBJ2-5, with 9 bases aligning to TRBD1. This CDR3 has 14 amino acids. Unmatched junction bases numbered 3, after V lost 4 bases and J lost 3 bases. Germline lookup yields CDR1 SGHTA and CDR2 FQGNSA. The CDR3 sequence: CASSSWTGEETQYF. The CDR3 coding sequence is TGTGCCAGCAGCTCGTGGACAGGGGAAGAGACCCAGTACTTC.

Here the CDR3 reads CASSLGSPYNSPLHF. In DNA, the CDR3 is TGTGCCAGCAGTCTTGGGAGCCCTTATAATTCACCCCTCCACTTT. The chain couples TRBV25-1 to TRBJ1-6; D is ambiguous. V was trimmed by 5 bases and J by 4 bases, leaving 12 bases between them. This CDR3 region has 15 residues. The germline V gene encodes CDR1 MGHDK and CDR2 SYGVNS.

This clonotype has more than one count but fewer than ten. This sequence may be a read error, since a much larger clone differs from it by one base. V and J are TRBV7-2 and TRBJ2-5; 10 nucleotides match TRBD1. The germline V gene has CDR1 SGHTA and CDR2 FQGNSA. The CDR3 extends over 16 amino acids. The DNA for the CDR3 is TGTGCCTGCAGCCAACCCCGGACAGGGGGAGGAGAGACCCAGTACTTC. Its translation is CACSQPRTGGGETQYF.

A few counts support this clonotype. V gene TRBV15 combines with J gene TRBJ2-7; TRBD1 matches 10 bases. V lost 0 bases and J lost 5; bases outside the gene matches: 4. This CDR3 comprises 15 residues. Germline V gives CDR1 LNHNV, CDR2 YYDKDF (reference sequence). The CDR3 protein is CATSRDWDRGNEQYF. CDR3 nucleotides: TGTGCCACCAGCAGAGATTGGGACAGGGGCAACGAGCAGTACTTC.

Only one count was recorded for this clonotype. The chain employs TRBV20-1 and TRBJ1-6; TRBD1 matches at 7 bases. V shed 3 bases, J shed 9 bases, and the junction held 8 bases outside the gene matches. The germline CDR1 and CDR2 sequences are DFQATT and SNEGSKA (reference sequence). This CDR3 is built from 14 residues. In nucleotides, the CDR3 is TGCAGTGCTAGTGCCGGGACAGAAAGTTCACCCCTCCACTTT. Translating it yields CSASAGTESSPLHF.

This clonotype was picked up many times. This chain uses TRBV5-1 with TRBJ2-5; D ambiguous. The V and J ends lost 6 bases and 2 bases respectively, with 11 bases between them. The CDR3 covers 13 residues. Germline assignment: CDR1 SGHRS and CDR2 YFSETQ. Written as DNA, the CDR3 is TGCGCCAGCACGTTTGGCAGTCAAGAGACCCAGTACTTC. It encodes CASTFGSQETQYF.

At least ten counts were recorded for this clonotype. V and J are TRBV20-1 and TRBJ2-5; D not resolved. Deletions cut 0 bases from V and 5 bases from J, with 16 bases between. Germline-derived CDR1 and CDR2 are DFQATT and SNEGSKA (reference sequence). This CDR3 is 15 amino acids long. The CDR3 loop reads CSARDRVVTVETQYF. Written as DNA, the CDR3 is TGCAGTGCTAGAGATCGTGTGGTTACTGTGGAGACCCAGTACTTC.

The genes are TRBV4-2 and TRBJ2-1, with D tentatively TRBD2 (7 bases). Germline-derived CDR1 and CDR2 are LGHNA and YNFKEQ. This CDR3 region has 16 residues. V gave up 5 bases and J gave up 4 bases, with 18 bases separating them. CDR3 sequence: CASSALGGPVYNEQFF. The CDR3 DNA sequence: TGTGCCAGCAGCGCCCTCGGGGGGCCGGTATACAATGAGCAGTTCTTC.

Remarks on this clonotype: Germline is not matched at one junction end, which may reflect a read error. The chain combines TRBV7-2 with TRBJ2-7; 7 nucleotides agree with TRBD2. The CDR3 is 12 residues long. Germline CDR1 SGHTA, CDR2 FQGNSA. The CDR3 DNA is TGTGCCAGCAGCTTAAGTATGGGCGGACTAGTCTTC. It encodes CASSLSMGGLVF.

A few counts support this clonotype. This may be a read error, as it is one base from a much larger clone. The chain couples TRBV11-1 to TRBJ2-7; 10 bases align to TRBD1. The CDR3 length is 18 residues. Losses at the gene ends were 6 bases for V and 3 bases for J; bases not matched to a gene: 17. The germline V gene encodes CDR1 SGHAT and CDR2 FQDESV (reference sequence). CDR3 nucleotide sequence: TGTGCCAGCAGTTCGACATCCGCCGGGACAGGGGTATTCTACGAGCAGTACGTC. Its protein is CASSSTSAGTGVFYEQYV.

CDR3 in amino acids: CASSLGQRGNQPQHF. CDR3 DNA sequence: TGTGCCAGCAGTTTGGGGCAACGGGGCAATCAGCCCCAGCATTTT. The rearrangement joins TRBV28 to TRBJ1-5; perhaps TRBD1 as D (5 bases). The CDR3 length is 15 residues. Germline V gene lookup returns CDR1 MDHEN and CDR2 SYDVKM. The V and J ends lost 3 bases and 2 bases respectively, with 11 bases between them.

This clonotype was counted a few times. CDR3 sequence: CASRRSGLSYGYTF. Written as DNA, the CDR3 is TGTGCCAGCAGGCGGTCAGGACTATCCTATGGCTACACCTTC. The V gene is TRBV27, the J gene TRBJ1-2; D unclear. The CDR3 length is 14 residues. The germline V gene encodes CDR1 MNHEY and CDR2 SMNVEV (reference sequence). Trimming cost V 6 bases and J 4 bases, with 15 bases left between them.

J is TRBJ2-7 and V is TRBV19; D may be TRBD2 (6 bases). This CDR3 has 15 amino acids. Trimming pared 6 bases from V and 1 base from J, leaving 16 bases between. Germline assignment: CDR1 LNHDA and CDR2 SQIVND (reference sequence). The CDR3 nucleotides read TGTGCCAGTAGCGGGGACGGGGGAAGGTCCTACGAGCAGTACGTC. As protein: CASSGDGGRSYEQYV.

This clonotype was found many times. The chain links TRBV5-4 to TRBJ2-3; tentative D call: TRBD1 (5 bases). In germline, CDR1 is SGHNT, CDR2 YYREEE (reference sequence). Trimming pared 3 bases from V and 0 bases from J, leaving 8 bases between. The CDR3 consists of 14 residues. The CDR3 nucleotides read TGTGCCAGCAGCTCCGACAGAAGCACAGATACGCAGTATTTT. It translates to CASSSDRSTDTQYF.

Concerning this clonotype: This could be a read error, since a much larger clone is one nucleotide away. The chain links TRBV7-2 to TRBJ1-5; 7 bases are shared with TRBD1. V lost 5 bases to trimming and J lost 5 bases; unmatched junction nucleotides: 9. This CDR3 comprises 15 residues. Germline-derived CDR1 and CDR2 are SGHTA and FQGNSA. In DNA form, the CDR3 reads TGTACCAGCAGCATCTCAAGACAGGGTCATCAGCCCCAGCATTTT. The encoded protein is CTSSISRQGHQPQHF.

Note on this clonotype: A read error may explain this, as a much larger clone is one base away. The DNA of the CDR3 is TGCGCCAGCACAACAGGACTAGTAGGAGAGACCCGGTACTTC. This codes for CASTTGLVGETRYF. V usage is TRBV5-1 and J usage is TRBJ2-5, with 7 bases matching TRBD2. Per germline, CDR1 SGHRS and CDR2 YFSETQ. The CDR3 runs 14 residues.

This clonotype showed up many times. V is TRBV6-5 and J is TRBJ2-7; D is possibly TRBD2 (5 bases). This CDR3 spans 12 amino acids. CDR1 MNHEY and CDR2 SVGAGI come from the germline V gene. The V and J ends lost 7 bases and 3 bases respectively, with 10 bases between them. The CDR3 protein is CASNAEGYEQYV. CDR3 DNA sequence: TGTGCCAGCAACGCCGAGGGCTACGAGCAGTACGTC.

This chain links TRBV15 with TRBJ2-7; D gene unclear. Germline-derived CDR1 and CDR2 are LNHNV and YYDKDF (reference sequence). CDR3 length: 13 residues. V was shortened by 4 bases and J by 2 bases, with 9 bases between the two germline ends. The CDR3 region has the DNA TGTGCCACCAGCACCGGCAGGACCTACGAGCAGTACTTC. Translating it yields CATSTGRTYEQYF.

This clonotype was counted at least ten times. The V and J genes are TRBV7-9 and TRBJ1-1; unclear D gene. Trimming took 3 bases from V and 4 from J, leaving 12 bases between them. CDR3 length: 14 residues. Per germline, CDR1 SEHNR and CDR2 FQNEAQ (reference sequence). The CDR3 spells CASSLADDGTEAFF. DNA for the CDR3: TGTGCCAGCAGCTTGGCAGACGATGGCACTGAAGCTTTCTTT.

This clonotype occurred many times. The chain joins TRBV19 to TRBJ1-2, with 9 nucleotides matching TRBD1. The CDR3 consists of 16 residues. J was trimmed by 7 bases and V by 3 bases; bases with no gene match: 12. Germline CDR1 and CDR2: LNHDA and SQIVND (reference sequence). Here the CDR3 DNA reads TGTGCCAGTAGTATTGTGGGACAGGGCATTTCTAGTGGCTACACCTTC. It encodes CASSIVGQGISSGYTF. Using reference TRBV19 and TRBJ1-2 for the parts outside the CDR3, the full variable domain is DGGITQSPKYLFRKEGQNVTLSCEQNLNHDAMYWYRQDPGQGLRLIYYSQIVNDFQKGDIAEGYSVSREKKESFPLTVTSAQKNPTAFYLCASSIVGQGISSGYTFGSGTRLTVV.

The J gene is TRBJ2-3, the V gene TRBV19; either TRBD1 or TRBD2 may fit D (5 bases each). The V gene lost 6 bases and the J gene lost 2 bases, with 12 bases spanning the gap. The germline gives CDR1 LNHDA, CDR2 SQIVND (reference sequence). This CDR3 is 14 amino acids long. The CDR3 is CASSQGRNTDTQYF. The DNA of the CDR3 is TGTGCCAGTAGCCAGGGACGGAACACAGATACGCAGTATTTT. The full variable domain, rest sourced from reference TRBV19 and TRBJ2-3, is DGGITQSPKYLFRKEGQNVTLSCEQNLNHDAMYWYRQDPGQGLRLIYYSQIVNDFQKGDIAEGYSVSREKKESFPLTVTSAQKNPTAFYLCASSQGRNTDTQYFGPGTRLTVL.

This chain connects TRBV15 to TRBJ2-7; D is possibly TRBD1 (6 bases). The CDR3 is made up of 14 amino acids. Germline assignment: CDR1 LNHNV and CDR2 YYDKDF (reference sequence). The germline V and J ends were trimmed by 5 bases and 2 bases, with 13 bases remaining between them. The CDR3 protein is CATSPQDSAYEQYF. CDR3 DNA: TGTGCCACCAGCCCCCAGGACAGTGCCTACGAGCAGTACTTC.